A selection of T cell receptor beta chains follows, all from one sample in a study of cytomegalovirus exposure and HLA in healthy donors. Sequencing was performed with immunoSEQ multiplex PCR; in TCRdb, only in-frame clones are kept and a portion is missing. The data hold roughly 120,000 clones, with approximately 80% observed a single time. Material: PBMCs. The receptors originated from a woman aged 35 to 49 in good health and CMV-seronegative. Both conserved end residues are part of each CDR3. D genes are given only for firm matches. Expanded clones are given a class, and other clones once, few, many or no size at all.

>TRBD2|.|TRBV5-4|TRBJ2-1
TGTGCCAGCAGCGGGGCGGGGGGTGGTACTAGCGGGAGGTATGAGCAGTTCTTC
CASSGAGGGTSGRYEQFF
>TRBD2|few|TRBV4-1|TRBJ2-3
TGCGCCAGCAGCCTCGGACTAGCGGGGGGTATGAATACGCAGTATTTT
CASSLGLAGGMNTQYF
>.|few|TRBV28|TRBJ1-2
TGTGCCAGCAGTTTTGCAGCGGGCTACACCTTC
CASSFAAGYTF
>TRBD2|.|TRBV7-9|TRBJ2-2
TGTGCCAGCAGCTTAGTGGCAGCGGGAGCCCCCGGGGAGCTGTTTTTT
CASSLVAAGAPGELFF
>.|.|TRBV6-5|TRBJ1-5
TGTGCCAGCAGTCGACAATTTGGCAATCAGCCCCAGCATTTT
CASSRQFGNQPQHF
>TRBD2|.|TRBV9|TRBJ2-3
TGTGCCAGCGATAGCGGGGGGGACACAGATACGCAGTATTTT
CASDSGGDTDTQYF
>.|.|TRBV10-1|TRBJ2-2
TGCGCCAGCAGTGGCGGAGGACGCGGTCGATCGAACACCGGGGAGCTGTTTTTT
CASSGGGRGRSNTGELFF
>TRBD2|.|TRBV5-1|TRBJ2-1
TGCGCCAGCAGCTCCGGGGGGGACTTGAGGAGTTCTGGTGAGCAGTTCTTC
CASSSGGDLRSSGEQFF
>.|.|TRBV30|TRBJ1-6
TGTGCCTGGACGAGGGAGCGGGGCGTGGGATATAATTCACCCCTCCACTTT
CAWTRERGVGYNSPLHF
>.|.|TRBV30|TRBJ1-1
TGTGCCTGGAGTGTACTCGGGGTCGCGAGGTCTGAAGCTTTCTTT
CAWSVLGVARSEAFF
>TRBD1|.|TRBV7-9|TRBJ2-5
TGTGCCAGCAGGGCTTACAGGGGTTTACAAGAGACCCAGTACTTC
CASRAYRGLQETQYF
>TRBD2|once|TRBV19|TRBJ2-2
TGTGCCAGTAGTATAGAGAGCGGGAGTGTGGTCGGGGAGCTGTTTTTT
CASSIESGSVVGELFF
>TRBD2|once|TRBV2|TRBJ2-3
TGTGCCAGCAGATTAAGCGGGAGTGCAGATACGCAGTATTTT
CASRLSGSADTQYF
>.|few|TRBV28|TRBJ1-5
TGTGCCAGCAGTTTATTGTGGGGGGGCAATCAGCCCCAGCATTTT
CASSLLWGGNQPQHF
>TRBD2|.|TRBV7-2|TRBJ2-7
TGTGCCAGCAGCCTCGGGGGGGCCTCCTACGAGCAGTACTTC
CASSLGGASYEQYF
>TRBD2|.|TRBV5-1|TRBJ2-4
TGCGCCAGCAGCTCGATACCCTTTTCTGGTAGCGGGAGATACCGAGCCAAAAACATTCAGTACTTC
CASSSIPFSGSGRYRAKNIQYF
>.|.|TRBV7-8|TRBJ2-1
TGTGCCAGCAGCCCAGGCCCTCCCCTGGTCCATGAGCAGTTCTTC
CASSPGPPLVHEQFF
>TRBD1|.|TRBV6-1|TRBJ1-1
TGTGCCAGCAGCGCTGGACAGGGCCACACTGAAGCTTTCTTT
CASSAGQGHTEAFF
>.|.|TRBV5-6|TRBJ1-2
TGTGCCAGCAGACCCGACAGGAACTATGGCTACACCTTC
CASRPDRNYGYTF
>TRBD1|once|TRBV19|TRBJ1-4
TGTGCCAGTAGAGAACAGGGGGCGCGAGAAAAACTGTTTTTT
CASREQGAREKLFF
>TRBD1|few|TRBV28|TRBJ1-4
TGTGCCAGCAGTTTATCTGGGACAGGGAAAAATGAAAAACTGTTTTTT
CASSLSGTGKNEKLFF
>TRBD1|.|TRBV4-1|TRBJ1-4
TGCGCCAGCAGCCGAATAGGGGGACAGGGGGTGTTTAATGAAAAACTGTTTTTT
CASSRIGGQGVFNEKLFF
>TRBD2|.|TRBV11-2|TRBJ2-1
TGTGCCAGCAGCAAGACTAGCGGGAGTGGGAATGAGCAGTTCTTC
CASSKTSGSGNEQFF
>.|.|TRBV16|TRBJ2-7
TGTGCCAGCAGCCAGAGAAGAAGCGAACTACGCTCCGAGCAGTACTTC
CASSQRRSELRSEQYF
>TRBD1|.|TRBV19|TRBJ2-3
TGTGCCAGTAGTATAGGATTGGGACAGGGACCTATCACAGATACGCAGTATTTT
CASSIGLGQGPITDTQYF
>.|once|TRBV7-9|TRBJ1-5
TGTGCCAGCAGCTTAGGTACAGGGCCCTTAGGTCAAGGTAATCAGCCCCAGCATTTT
CASSLGTGPLGQGNQPQHF
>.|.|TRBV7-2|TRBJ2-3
TGTGCCAGCAGCTCAAAACCACCTCGGGCAGATACGCAGTATTTT
CASSSKPPRADTQYF
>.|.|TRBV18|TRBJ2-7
TGTGCCAGCTCACCTAGCGGCTCCTACGAGCAGTACTTC
CASSPSGSYEQYF
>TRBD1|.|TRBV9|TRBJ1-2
TGTGCCAGCAGCGGGTGGACAGGGGCTGACTATGGCTACACCTTC
CASSGWTGADYGYTF
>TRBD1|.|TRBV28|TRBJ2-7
TGTGCCAGCAGTACGGGACAGGGCATCTACGAGCAGTACTTC
CASSTGQGIYEQYF
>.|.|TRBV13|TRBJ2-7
TGTGCCAGCAGCTTAGTTGTAGGGGCCCGGCATCTAGAGCAGTACTTC
CASSLVVGARHLEQYF
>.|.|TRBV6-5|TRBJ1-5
TGTGCCAGCAGTTACAGGCTTGAGGACAATCAGCCCCAGCATTTT
CASSYRLEDNQPQHF
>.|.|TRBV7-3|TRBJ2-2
TGTGCCAGCAGCTTAACTCCAACGGGGATGACGAACACCGGGGAGCTGTTTTTT
CASSLTPTGMTNTGELFF
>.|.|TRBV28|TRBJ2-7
TGTGCCAGCAGTTATGCATCAGCCTACGAGCAGTACTTC
CASSYASAYEQYF
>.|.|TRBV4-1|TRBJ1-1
TGCGCCAGCAGCCAGTCGGGGGGGAACACTGAAGCTTTCTTT
CASSQSGGNTEAFF
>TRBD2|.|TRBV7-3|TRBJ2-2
TGTGCCAGCAGCTTACGACTAGCGGTATTTAAGGGGGAGCTGTTTTTT
CASSLRLAVFKGELFF
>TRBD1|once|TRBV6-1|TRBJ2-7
TGTGCCAGCAGTGAAGGGGACAGGGGGCTTGAGCAGTACTTC
CASSEGDRGLEQYF
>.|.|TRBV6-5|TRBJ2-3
TGTGCCAGCAGTTACGGCAGGAGCACAGATACGCAGTATTTT
CASSYGRSTDTQYF
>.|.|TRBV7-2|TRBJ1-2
TGTGCCAGCAGCTTAGGCCGGAACTATGGCTACACCTTC
CASSLGRNYGYTF
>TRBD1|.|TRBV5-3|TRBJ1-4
TGTGCCAGAGGCCGACAAGTTGACGAGACAGGGGGCGCAGGAATCACTAATGAAAAACTGTTTTTT
CARGRQVDETGGAGITNEKLFF
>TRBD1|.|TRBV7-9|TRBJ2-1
TGTGCCAGCAGCTTGGACAGGGGGTACAATGAGCAGTTCTTC
CASSLDRGYNEQFF
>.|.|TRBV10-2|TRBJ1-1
TGCGCCAGCAGGCGGGGTTTGAACACTGAAGCTTTCTTT
CASRRGLNTEAFF
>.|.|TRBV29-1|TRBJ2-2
TGCAGCGTTGGAGGTGGGTCGGACGGGGAGCTGTTTTTT
CSVGGGSDGELFF
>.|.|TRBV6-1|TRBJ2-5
TGTGCCAGCAGTTTCGGGATCTACCAAGAGACCCAGTACTTC
CASSFGIYQETQYF
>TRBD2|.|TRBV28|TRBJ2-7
TGTGCCGCACGTGATGGGACTAGCGGGAGGTTTTACGAGCAGTACTTC
CAARDGTSGRFYEQYF
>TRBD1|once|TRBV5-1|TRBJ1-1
TGCGCCAGCAGAACCGGGACAGGGGTCACTGAAGCTTTCTTT
CASRTGTGVTEAFF
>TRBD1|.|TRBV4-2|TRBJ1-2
TGTGCCAGCAGCCAGCCGGGACAGGGAAGGGGTGGCTACACCTTC
CASSQPGQGRGGYTF
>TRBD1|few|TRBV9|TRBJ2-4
TGTGCCAGCAGCGTCGGGACAGGGAAAAACATTCAGTACTTC
CASSVGTGKNIQYF
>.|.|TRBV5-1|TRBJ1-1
TGCGCCAGCAGCCTAACAGTGAACACTGAAGCTTTCTTT
CASSLTVNTEAFF
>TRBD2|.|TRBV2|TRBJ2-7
TGTGCCAGCAGTGAGAGACTAGCGGACTACGAGCAGTACTTC
CASSERLADYEQYF
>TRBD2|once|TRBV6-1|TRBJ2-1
TGTGCCAGCAGTGAACGACCCCCCCGGTCTAGCGGGGGGAGCTCCTACAATGAGCAGTTCTTC
CASSERPPRSSGGSSYNEQFF
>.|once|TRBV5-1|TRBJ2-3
TGCGCCAGCAGCTTGGGAGACACAGATACGCAGTATTTT
CASSLGDTDTQYF
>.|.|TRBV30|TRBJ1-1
TGTGCCTGTGCTACAGGGCTCACTGAAGCTTTCTTT
CACATGLTEAFF
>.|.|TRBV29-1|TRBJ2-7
TGCAGCGCCGGGAACACGGGGTACGAGCAGTACTTC
CSAGNTGYEQYF